These 29 T cell receptor beta chains originate from one sample sequenced in a study of OX40 agonist ivuxolimab in advanced cancers. Repertoires were generated with immunoSEQ multiplex PCR, while TCRdb's copy carries only in-frame clones and drops some. The sample lists about 35,000 clones; roughly three quarters were seen once. The sample here was CD4+ or CD8+ T cells sorted from blood, taken in a trial of the OX40 agonist ivuxolimab. These receptors were collected from an adult with an advanced solid tumor such as melanoma, head and neck, liver or kidney cancer.

The chain employs TRBV6-1 and TRBJ1-2; D possibly corresponds to TRBD1 (5 bases). The V end lost 0 bases, the J end lost 7 bases, and 18 bases lay between the germline ends. The V gene's germline CDR1 is MNHNS and CDR2 SASEGT. This CDR3 comprises 16 residues. DNA of the CDR3: TGTGCCAGCAGTGAAGCATCCTGGGTGGGGGTAACTGGCTACACCTTC. Translation gives CASSEASWVGVTGYTF.

This chain links TRBV19 with TRBJ2-2; 11 bases map to TRBD2. The J segment lost 1 base and the V segment lost 7 bases, leaving 14 bases of the junction unmatched. CDR3 length: 19 amino acids. Germline CDR1 reads LNHDA; CDR2 reads SQIVND (reference sequence). The CDR3 DNA is TGTGCCAGTAATTTCTGGGCTAGCGGGAGGCCAGGGAACACCGGGGAGCTGTTTTTT. Protein: CASNFWASGRPGNTGELFF.

The CDR3 nucleotides are TGCGCCAGCCACAGAGCCGGACTAGCGTTTACCTACGAGCAGTACTTC. Translated: CASHRAGLAFTYEQYF. This chain connects TRBV10-1 to TRBJ2-7; TRBD2 matches 9 bases. The CDR3 has 16 amino acids. Trimming at V came to 8 bases and at J to 2 bases, leaving 13 bases not matched to a gene. Per the germline V gene, CDR1 is WNHNN and CDR2 is SYGVQD (reference sequence).

The gene calls are TRBV4-1 and TRBJ1-2; D uncertain. Trimming took off 2 bases at V and 7 bases at J, with 17 bases between the two ends. CDR1 and CDR2 from the germline V gene are MGHRA and YSYEKL. CDR3 size: 15 residues. CDR3 nucleotides: TGCGCCAGCAGCCAACCCGGGCCCCAATCAGCTGGCTACACCTTC. Amino acids: CASSQPGPQSAGYTF.

The chain employs TRBV7-9 and TRBJ1-1, with D perhaps matching TRBD1 (5 bases). This CDR3 is built from 14 residues. From germline, CDR1 is SEHNR and CDR2 FQNEAQ (reference sequence). V was clipped by 3 bases and J by 10 bases, with 18 bases between them. The CDR3 here is CASSLGRLLPGAFF. The DNA of the CDR3 is TGTGCCAGCAGCTTGGGGCGGCTTTTGCCTGGAGCTTTCTTT.

The genes are TRBV11-2 and TRBJ2-7; 8 nucleotides line up with TRBD1. Germline V CDR1 and CDR2: SGHAT, FQNNGV. The CDR3 is made up of 15 amino acids. With V trimmed by 0 bases and J by 4 bases, 5 bases remained unmatched. The CDR3 loop is CASSLDQGARYEQYF. CDR3 coding DNA: TGTGCCAGCAGCTTAGATCAGGGGGCGAGATACGAGCAGTACTTC.

The CDR3 DNA reads TGTGCCAGCAGTTTTTCCGGGTCTTACGAGCAGTACTTC. It translates to CASSFSGSYEQYF. V and J are TRBV28 and TRBJ2-7, with D unresolved. The germline V gene encodes CDR1 MDHEN and CDR2 SYDVKM. The CDR3 consists of 13 residues. Trimming stripped 3 bases from V and 4 bases from J, with 10 bases between.

By its share, this clone is medium-sized. This chain uses TRBV9 with TRBJ1-2; no clear D gene. Between the trimmed V and J ends, which lost 3 bases and 6 bases, there was a span of 9 bases. This CDR3 is built from 12 residues. Germline V gene sequence: CDR1 SGDLS, CDR2 YYNGEE. The CDR3 DNA follows: TGTGCCAGCAGCGAGAGTCGGAATGGCTACACCTTC. Protein product: CASSESRNGYTF.

V usage is TRBV6-4 and J usage is TRBJ2-5, with TRBD2 matching over 14 bases. This CDR3 has 20 residues. The germline gives CDR1 MRHNA, CDR2 SNTAGT. The J segment lost 2 bases and the V segment lost 6 bases, leaving 17 bases of the junction unmatched. The CDR3 DNA follows: TGTGCCAGCAGGCCACCTGGACTAGCGGGGGGTAGGTCTTGGCAAGAGACCCAGTACTTC. This codes for CASRPPGLAGGRSWQETQYF.

The chain is built from TRBV6-5 and TRBJ2-7; D is uncertain. The V gene lost 6 bases and the J gene lost 0 bases, with 15 bases spanning the gap. Per the germline V gene, CDR1 is MNHEY and CDR2 is SVGAGI. CDR3 length: 15 residues. The CDR3 DNA reads TGTGCCAGCAGCCCGTACCTGTCTAACTCCTACGAGCAGTACTTC. As protein: CASSPYLSNSYEQYF.

The chain has TRBV11-3 and TRBJ2-1; 16 nucleotides align to TRBD2. There are 18 residues in the CDR3. Trimming at V came to 5 bases and at J to 7 bases, leaving 11 bases not matched to a gene. Germline CDR1 reads SGHNT; CDR2 reads YENEEA. The DNA of the CDR3 is TGTGCCAGCAGCATCGCCGGGACTAGCGGGAGGGTCGGGAATGAGCAGTTCTTC. This codes for CASSIAGTSGRVGNEQFF.

This clone has just one count. The chain combines TRBV7-2 with TRBJ2-1; tentative D call: TRBD1 (6 bases). The V end lost 1 base, the J end lost 8 bases, and 21 bases lay between the germline ends. Looked up from germline, CDR1 is SGHTA and CDR2 is FQGNSA. The CDR3 runs to 17 residues. The CDR3 DNA is TGTGCCAGCAGCTTAGGTGGTCGGCAGGGGAGTTTAGATGAGCAGTTCTTC. It translates to CASSLGGRQGSLDEQFF. The whole variable domain, remainder taken from reference TRBV7-2 and TRBJ2-1, is GAGVSQSPSNKVTEKGKDVELRCDPISGHTALYWYRQSLGQGLEFLIYFQGNSAPDKSGLPSDRFSAERTGGSVSTLTIQRTQQEDSAVYLCASSLGGRQGSLDEQFFGPGTRLTVL.

The rearrangement joins TRBV2 to TRBJ1-2; 12 bases map to TRBD1. V lost 11 bases and J lost 8; bases outside the gene matches: 9. Germline V lookup: CDR1 SNHLY, CDR2 FYNNEI. The length of the CDR3 is 13 residues. For the CDR3, the DNA is TGTGCCCGGGGGGGACAGGGGGCGAGGGGCTACACCTTC. This sequence encodes CARGGQGARGYTF.

V is TRBV9 and J is TRBJ2-7; TRBD1 might be the D (5 bases). The germline CDR1 and CDR2 sequences are SGDLS and YYNGEE. Deletions cut 0 bases from V and 2 bases from J, with 9 bases between. The CDR3 covers 14 residues. This CDR3 reads CASSVDLGAYEQYF. The CDR3 nucleotides read TGTGCCAGCAGCGTAGATTTAGGGGCCTACGAGCAGTACTTC.

The chain joins TRBV2 to TRBJ1-1; D is undetermined. CDR1 is SNHLY, CDR2 FYNNEI, per germline. The length of the CDR3 is 11 residues. V lost 6 bases and J lost 5, with 7 bases in between. CDR3 coding DNA: TGTGCCAGCAGCGGAGTTACTGAAGCTTTCTTT. Its translation is CASSGVTEAFF.

This clone was seen a handful of times. The gene calls are TRBV5-5 and TRBJ1-5, with D unresolved. V lost 2 bases to trimming and J lost 1 base, with 10 bases between them. The germline V gene encodes CDR1 SGHKS and CDR2 YYEKEE (reference sequence). The CDR3 length is 15 residues. The CDR3 sequence: CASSFYGVSNQPQHF. The CDR3 region has the DNA TGTGCCAGCAGCTTTTATGGGGTGAGCAATCAGCCCCAGCATTTT.

This sequence joins TRBV7-3 and TRBJ2-2; D gene ambiguous. The CDR3 runs to 12 residues. The V end lost 4 bases, the J end lost 6 bases, and 6 bases lay between the germline ends. Germline V gene sequence: CDR1 SGHTA, CDR2 FQGTGA. The CDR3 is CASSSSPGELFF. The CDR3 nucleotides read TGTGCCAGCAGCTCTTCCCCCGGGGAGCTGTTTTTT.

J is TRBJ1-1 and V is TRBV6-5; D remains unclear. CDR1 and CDR2 (germline): MNHEY, SVGAGI. CDR3 size: 12 residues. The V and J ends lost 8 bases and 1 base respectively, with 8 bases between them. The CDR3 here is CASSETNTEAFF. The CDR3 nucleotides read TGTGCCAGCTCTGAGACGAACACTGAAGCTTTCTTT.

This chain links TRBV2 with TRBJ2-2; unclear D gene. Germline values: CDR1 SNHLY, CDR2 FYNNEI. Trimming shortened V by 7 bases and J by 0 bases, and 12 bases separated the two germline ends. The CDR3 contains 15 residues. The CDR3 loop reads CASKERHANTGELFF. DNA of the CDR3: TGTGCCAGCAAAGAGCGCCACGCGAACACCGGGGAGCTGTTTTTT.

The gene calls are TRBV7-2 and TRBJ1-2, with D perhaps matching TRBD1 (6 bases). V gave up 1 base and J gave up 5 bases, with 14 bases separating them. Looked up from germline, CDR1 is SGHTA and CDR2 is FQGNSA. CDR3 length: 15 amino acids. The CDR3 sequence is CASSLEPTGTYGYTF. The DNA of the CDR3 is TGTGCCAGCAGCTTAGAGCCTACAGGGACTTATGGCTACACCTTC.

V usage is TRBV28 and J usage is TRBJ2-2, with a tentative D call TRBD1 (6 bases). The CDR3 loop spans 14 amino acids. The V end lost 2 bases, the J end lost 8 bases, and 12 bases lay between the germline ends. Per the germline V gene, CDR1 is MDHEN and CDR2 is SYDVKM. CDR3 sequence reads: CASSLIRGSGELFF. The CDR3 DNA reads as TGTGCCAGCAGTTTAATCAGGGGATCGGGGGAGCTGTTTTTT.

The genes are TRBV11-2 and TRBJ2-5; the D gene is possibly TRBD1 (6 bases). The CDR3 is made up of 16 amino acids. The germline V gene encodes CDR1 SGHAT and CDR2 FQNNGV. Trimming removed 4 bases at V and 1 base at J, with 16 bases between. CDR3 protein: CASSYTGQRPQETQYF. Written as DNA, the CDR3 is TGTGCCAGCAGCTACACGGGACAAAGGCCCCAAGAGACCCAGTACTTC. Full variable domain (outside the CDR3, taken from reference TRBV11-2 and TRBJ2-5): EAGVAQSPRYKIIEKRQSVAFWCNPISGHATLYWYQQILGQGPKLLIQFQNNGVVDDSQLPKDRFSAERLKGVDSTLKIQPAKLEDSAVYLCASSYTGQRPQETQYFGPGTRLLVL.

The count of this clone is one. The V call is TRBV2, the J call TRBJ2-3; unclear D gene. Trimming took off 6 bases at V and 2 bases at J, with 12 bases between the two ends. There are 14 residues in the CDR3. Looked up from germline, CDR1 is SNHLY and CDR2 is FYNNEI. CDR3 bases: TGTGCCAGCAGCTCCGGAGCCTTCACAGATACGCAGTATTTT. Translation: CASSSGAFTDTQYF.

V and J are TRBV30 and TRBJ1-2; D is ambiguous. CDR1 and CDR2 from the germline V gene are GTSNPN and SVGIG (reference sequence). The CDR3 is 15 amino acids. Trimming cost V 0 bases and J 5 bases, with 16 bases left between them. The CDR3 loop reads CAWSVTQFVRYGYTF. The DNA of the CDR3 is TGTGCCTGGAGTGTCACACAGTTCGTGAGGTATGGCTACACCTTC.

This chain uses TRBV7-9 with TRBJ2-2, with D perhaps matching TRBD1 (6 bases). The germline V gene encodes CDR1 SEHNR and CDR2 FQNEAQ (reference sequence). The CDR3 totals 12 residues. This CDR3 is CALDRSSGELFF. The DNA of the CDR3 is TGTGCATTAGACAGGAGCTCCGGGGAGCTGTTTTTT.

The rearrangement links TRBV5-5 to TRBJ2-1, with D perhaps being TRBD1 or TRBD2 (5 bases each). The germline gives CDR1 SGHKS, CDR2 YYEKEE (reference sequence). This CDR3 contains 15 residues. Trimming left V 5 bases short and J 6 bases short, with 18 bases between. The CDR3 DNA reads TGTGCCAGCAGACGGGACCTACAGTACCTCAATGAGCAGTTCTTC. Residues: CASRRDLQYLNEQFF.

This chain uses TRBV10-2 with TRBJ1-6; D ambiguous. CDR1 is WSHSY, CDR2 SAAADI, per germline. The V end lost 2 bases, the J end lost 10 bases, and 6 bases lay between the germline ends. This CDR3 is built from 12 residues. The CDR3 is CASSEISSPLHF. CDR3 nucleotides: TGCGCCAGCAGTGAGATAAGCTCACCCCTCCACTTT.

The chain uses TRBV19 and TRBJ2-1, with 14 bases fitting TRBD2. Germline trimming cut 6 bases from V and 7 bases from J; bases unmatched to any gene: 17. CDR1 LNHDA and CDR2 SQIVND come from the germline V gene (reference sequence). This CDR3 has 19 residues. This CDR3 is CASRQGDSGGLAGVNEQFF. The CDR3 nucleotides are TGTGCCAGTAGGCAAGGGGACAGCGGGGGACTAGCGGGAGTTAATGAGCAGTTCTTC.

The chain couples TRBV11-1 to TRBJ1-4, with 12 bases aligning to TRBD1. Germline V gene lookup returns CDR1 SGHAT and CDR2 FQDESV (reference sequence). With 1 base clipped from V and 12 bases from J, the junction kept 6 bases outside the gene matches. The CDR3 has 15 residues. DNA of the CDR3: TGTGCCAGCAGCTTAGGGCCCGGGACAGGGGGCCAACTGTTTTTT. Translating gives CASSLGPGTGGQLFF. Full variable domain (outside the CDR3, taken from reference TRBV11-1 and TRBJ1-4): EAEVAQSPRYKITEKSQAVAFWCDPISGHATLYWYRQILGQGPELLVQFQDESVVDDSQLPKDRFSAERLKGVDSTLKIQPAELGDSAMYLCASSLGPGTGGQLFFGSGTQLSVL.